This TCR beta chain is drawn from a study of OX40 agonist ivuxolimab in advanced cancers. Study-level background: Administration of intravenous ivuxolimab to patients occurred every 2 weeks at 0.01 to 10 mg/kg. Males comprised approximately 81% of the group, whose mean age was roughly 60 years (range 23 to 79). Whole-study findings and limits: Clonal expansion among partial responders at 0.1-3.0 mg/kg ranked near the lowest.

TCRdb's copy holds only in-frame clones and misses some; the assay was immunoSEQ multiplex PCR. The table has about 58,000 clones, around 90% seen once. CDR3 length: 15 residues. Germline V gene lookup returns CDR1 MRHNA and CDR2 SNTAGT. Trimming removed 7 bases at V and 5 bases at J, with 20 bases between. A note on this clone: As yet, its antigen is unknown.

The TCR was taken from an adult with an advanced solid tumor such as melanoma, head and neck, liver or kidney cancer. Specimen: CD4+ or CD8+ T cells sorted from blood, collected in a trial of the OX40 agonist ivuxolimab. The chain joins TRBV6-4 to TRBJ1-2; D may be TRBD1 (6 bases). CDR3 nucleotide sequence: TGTGCCAGCAAGAGCCCCGGACAGTCGAGATATGGCTACACCTTC. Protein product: CASKSPGQSRYGYTF.